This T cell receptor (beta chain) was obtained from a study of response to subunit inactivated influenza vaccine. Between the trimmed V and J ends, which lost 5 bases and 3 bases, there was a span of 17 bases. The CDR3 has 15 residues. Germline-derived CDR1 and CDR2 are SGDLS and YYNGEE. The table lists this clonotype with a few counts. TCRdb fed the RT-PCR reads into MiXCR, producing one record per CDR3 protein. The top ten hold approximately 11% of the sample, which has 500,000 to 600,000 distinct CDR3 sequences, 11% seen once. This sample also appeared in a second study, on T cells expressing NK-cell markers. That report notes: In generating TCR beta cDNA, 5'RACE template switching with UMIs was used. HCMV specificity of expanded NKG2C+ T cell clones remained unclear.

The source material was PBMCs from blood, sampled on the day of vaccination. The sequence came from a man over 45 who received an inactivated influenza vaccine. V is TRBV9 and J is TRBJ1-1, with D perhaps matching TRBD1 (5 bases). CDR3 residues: CASRLSTRVDTEAFF. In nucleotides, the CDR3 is TGTGCCAGCAGACTATCAACCAGGGTTGACACTGAAGCTTTCTTT.